This is a list of T cell receptor beta chains from one sample in a study of technical replicates of blood from a few donors. Method: immunoSEQ multiplex PCR; TCRdb's copy keeps in-frame clones and lacks some. The table has 70,000 to 95,000 clones, 85% to 95% seen once. The sequenced sample was T cells isolated from PBMCs. The receptors were gathered from a human donor in good health. The CDR3 runs from the conserved cysteine through the conserved F or W. A D gene is named only where the DNA matches it firmly. Size is omitted from some rows. Given values are once, few, many or a class for expanded clones.

clone_size,j_call,d_call,v_call,cdr3_nt,cdr3_aa
NA,TRBJ1-3,NA,TRBV5-1,TGCGCCAGCAGCCCACAGGGTGCTGGAAACACCATATATTTT,CASSPQGAGNTIYF
NA,TRBJ2-3,NA,TRBV7-2,TGTGCCAGCAGCTCCTCAGTGAATACGCAGTATTTT,CASSSSVNTQYF
NA,TRBJ1-6,TRBD1,TRBV4-1,TGCGCCAGCAGCCAAGGGGGGACAGGGGTATATCCTTCACCCCTCCACTTT,CASSQGGTGVYPSPLHF
once,TRBJ2-7,NA,TRBV28,TGTGCCAGCAGTCGGAGGGAGCCGGGCGAGCAGTACTTC,CASSRREPGEQYF
NA,TRBJ2-7,TRBD2,TRBV5-1,TGCGCCAGCAGCTGGGCCACTAGCGGGAGCTCCTACGAGCAGTACTTC,CASSWATSGSSYEQYF
NA,TRBJ1-3,TRBD1,TRBV7-8,TGTGCCAGCAGCTCGGACAGGGGGAGTACTGGAAACACCATATATTTT,CASSSDRGSTGNTIYF
NA,TRBJ2-7,TRBD2,TRBV28,TGTGCCAGCAGTACCGCTAGCGGGCTTTCCTACGAGCAGTACTTC,CASSTASGLSYEQYF
once,TRBJ2-1,TRBD2,TRBV6-5,TGTGCCAGCAGTTACGGGACTAGCGCCAATGAGCAGTTCTTC,CASSYGTSANEQFF
NA,TRBJ2-1,TRBD2,TRBV6-1,TGTGCCAGCATCCCTCGATTAGCGGGAGGTAATGAGCAGTTCTTC,CASIPRLAGGNEQFF
NA,TRBJ1-2,TRBD1,TRBV19,TGTGCCAGTAGCTGGGGACAGGATAACTATGGCTACACCTTC,CASSWGQDNYGYTF
NA,TRBJ1-2,TRBD1,TRBV9,TGTGCCAGCAGCGCCCGGTCAGGGGGCGGCTACACCTTC,CASSARSGGGYTF
NA,TRBJ2-5,NA,TRBV5-5,TGTGCCACTTCGGGGACACCCCAAGAGACCCAGTACTTC,CATSGTPQETQYF
NA,TRBJ2-4,TRBD2,TRBV5-1,TGCGCCAGCAGCCCGGGAAGCGGGGGAGGGGACATTCAGTACTTC,CASSPGSGGGDIQYF
NA,TRBJ1-6,NA,TRBV19,TGTGCCAGTAGTATGCTGGGGGGGCTTAATTCACCCCTCCACTTT,CASSMLGGLNSPLHF
NA,TRBJ1-6,TRBD1,TRBV5-4,TGTGCCAGCAGCTTGGACAGGGGCATATTCTCCTATAATTCACCCCTCCACTTT,CASSLDRGIFSYNSPLHF
NA,TRBJ2-3,NA,TRBV5-1,TGCGCCAGCAGCATCAACGGGTGGCCGGATACGCAGTATTTT,CASSINGWPDTQYF